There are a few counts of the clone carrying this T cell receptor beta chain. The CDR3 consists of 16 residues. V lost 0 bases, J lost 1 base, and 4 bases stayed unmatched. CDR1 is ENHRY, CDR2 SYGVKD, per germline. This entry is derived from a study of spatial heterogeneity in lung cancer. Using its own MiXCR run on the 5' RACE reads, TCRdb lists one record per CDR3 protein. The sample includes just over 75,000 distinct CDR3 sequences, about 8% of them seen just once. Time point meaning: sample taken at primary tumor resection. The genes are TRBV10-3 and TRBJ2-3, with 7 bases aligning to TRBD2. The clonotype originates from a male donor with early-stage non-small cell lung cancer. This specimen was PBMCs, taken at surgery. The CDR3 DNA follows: TGTGCCATCAGTGAGTCGGGAGCGGGACGCACAGATACGCAGTATTTT. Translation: CAISESGAGRTDTQYF.